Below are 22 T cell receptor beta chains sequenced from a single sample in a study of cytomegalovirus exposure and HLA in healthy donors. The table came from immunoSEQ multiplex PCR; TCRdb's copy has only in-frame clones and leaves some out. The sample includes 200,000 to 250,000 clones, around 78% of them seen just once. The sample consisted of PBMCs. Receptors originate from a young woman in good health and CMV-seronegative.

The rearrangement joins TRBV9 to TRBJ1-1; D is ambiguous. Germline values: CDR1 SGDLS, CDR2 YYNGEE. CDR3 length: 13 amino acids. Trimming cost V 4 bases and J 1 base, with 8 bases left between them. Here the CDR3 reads CASSLYENTEAFF. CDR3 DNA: TGTGCCAGCAGCCTCTATGAGAACACTGAAGCTTTCTTT.

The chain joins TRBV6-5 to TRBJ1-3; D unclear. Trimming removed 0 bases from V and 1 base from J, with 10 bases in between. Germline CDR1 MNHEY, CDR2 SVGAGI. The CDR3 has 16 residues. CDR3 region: CASSYSGPESGNTIYF. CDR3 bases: TGTGCCAGCAGTTACTCTGGTCCCGAGTCTGGAAACACCATATATTTT.

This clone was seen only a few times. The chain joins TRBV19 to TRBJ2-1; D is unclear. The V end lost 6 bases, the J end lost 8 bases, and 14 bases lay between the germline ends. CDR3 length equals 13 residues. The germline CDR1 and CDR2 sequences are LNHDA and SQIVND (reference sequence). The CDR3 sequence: CASRTPETDEQFF. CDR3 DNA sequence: TGTGCCAGTAGAACCCCGGAGACGGATGAGCAGTTCTTC.

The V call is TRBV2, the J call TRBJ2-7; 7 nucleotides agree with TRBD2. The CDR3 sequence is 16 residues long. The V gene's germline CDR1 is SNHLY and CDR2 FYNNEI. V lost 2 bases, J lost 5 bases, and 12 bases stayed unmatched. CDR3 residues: CASSERSRREYHEQYF. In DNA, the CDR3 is TGTGCCAGCAGTGAAAGGTCGAGGCGGGAGTACCACGAGCAGTACTTC.

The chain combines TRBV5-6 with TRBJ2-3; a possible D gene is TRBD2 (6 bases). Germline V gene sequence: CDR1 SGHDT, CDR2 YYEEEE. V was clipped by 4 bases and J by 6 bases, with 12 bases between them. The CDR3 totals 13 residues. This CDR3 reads CASSRGTSDTQYF. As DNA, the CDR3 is TGTGCCAGCAGCCGGGGGACGTCTGATACGCAGTATTTT.

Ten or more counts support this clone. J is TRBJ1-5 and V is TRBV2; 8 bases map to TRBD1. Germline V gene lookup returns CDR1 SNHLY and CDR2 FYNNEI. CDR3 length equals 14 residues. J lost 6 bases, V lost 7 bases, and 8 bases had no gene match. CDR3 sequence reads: CASMQQGVGQPQHF. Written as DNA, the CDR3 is TGTGCCAGCATGCAACAGGGGGTGGGTCAGCCCCAGCATTTT.

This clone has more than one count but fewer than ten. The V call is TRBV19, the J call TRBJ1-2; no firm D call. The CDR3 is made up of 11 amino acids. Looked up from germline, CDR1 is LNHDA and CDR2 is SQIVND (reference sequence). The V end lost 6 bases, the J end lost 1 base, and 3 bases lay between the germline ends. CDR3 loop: CASRDNYGYTF. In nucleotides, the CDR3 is TGTGCCAGTAGGGATAACTATGGCTACACCTTC.

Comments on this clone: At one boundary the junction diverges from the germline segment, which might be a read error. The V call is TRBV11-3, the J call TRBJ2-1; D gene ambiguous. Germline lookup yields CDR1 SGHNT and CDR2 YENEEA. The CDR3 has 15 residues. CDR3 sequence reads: CASSLVPESYHEQFF. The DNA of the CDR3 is TGTGCCAGCAGCTTAGTCCCGGAGAGCTACCATGAGCAGTTCTTC.

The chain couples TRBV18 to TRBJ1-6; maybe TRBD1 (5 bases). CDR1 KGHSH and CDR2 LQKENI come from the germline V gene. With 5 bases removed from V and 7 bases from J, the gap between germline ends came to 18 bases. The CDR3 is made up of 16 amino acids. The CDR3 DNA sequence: TGTGCCAGCTCAGTCTTTTCCGGGGCCGAAAATTCACCCCTCCACTTT. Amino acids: CASSVFSGAENSPLHF. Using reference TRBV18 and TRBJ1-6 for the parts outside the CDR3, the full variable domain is NAGVMQNPRHLVRRRGQEARLRCSPMKGHSHVYWYRQLPEEGLKFMVYLQKENIIDESGMPKERFSAEFPKEGPSILRIQQVVRGDSAAYFCASSVFSGAENSPLHFGNGTRLTVT.

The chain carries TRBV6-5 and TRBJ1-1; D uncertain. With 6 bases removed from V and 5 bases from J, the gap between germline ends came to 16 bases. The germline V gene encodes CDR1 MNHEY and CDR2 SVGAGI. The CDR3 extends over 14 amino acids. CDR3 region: CASSPGRVRTEAFF. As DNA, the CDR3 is TGTGCCAGCAGCCCCGGGAGGGTCCGAACTGAAGCTTTCTTT.

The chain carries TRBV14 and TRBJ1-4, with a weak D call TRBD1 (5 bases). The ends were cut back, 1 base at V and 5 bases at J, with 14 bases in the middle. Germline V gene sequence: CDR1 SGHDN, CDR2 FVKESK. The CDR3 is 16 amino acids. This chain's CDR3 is CASSQGGPGVNEKLFF. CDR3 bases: TGTGCCAGCAGCCAAGGGGGACCGGGGGTGAATGAAAAACTGTTTTTT.

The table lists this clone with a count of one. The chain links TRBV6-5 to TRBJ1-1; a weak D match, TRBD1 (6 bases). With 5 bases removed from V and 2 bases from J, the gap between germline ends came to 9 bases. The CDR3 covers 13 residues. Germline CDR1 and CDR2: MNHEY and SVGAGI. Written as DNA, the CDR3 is TGTGCCAGCAGTAGAGGGACAAACACTGAAGCTTTCTTT. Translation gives CASSRGTNTEAFF.

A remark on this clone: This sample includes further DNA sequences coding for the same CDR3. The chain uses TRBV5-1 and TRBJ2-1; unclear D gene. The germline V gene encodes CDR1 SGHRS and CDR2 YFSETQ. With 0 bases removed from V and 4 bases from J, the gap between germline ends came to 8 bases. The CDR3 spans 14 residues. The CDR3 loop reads CASSLGGDYNEQFF. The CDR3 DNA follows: TGCGCCAGCAGCTTGGGCGGAGATTACAATGAGCAGTTCTTC.

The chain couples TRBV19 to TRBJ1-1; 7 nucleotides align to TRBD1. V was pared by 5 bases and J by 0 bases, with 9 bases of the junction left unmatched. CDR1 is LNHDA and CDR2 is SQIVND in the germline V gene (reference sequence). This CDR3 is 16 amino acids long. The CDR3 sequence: CASSFSGQVMNTEAFF. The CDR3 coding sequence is TGTGCCAGTAGTTTCTCTGGACAGGTCATGAACACTGAAGCTTTCTTT.

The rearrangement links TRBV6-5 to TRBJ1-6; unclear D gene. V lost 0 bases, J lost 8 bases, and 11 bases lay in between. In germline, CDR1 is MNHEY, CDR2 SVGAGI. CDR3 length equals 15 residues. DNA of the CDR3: TGTGCCAGCAGTTACTCGAGCACTCGATATTCACCCCTCCACTTT. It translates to CASSYSSTRYSPLHF.

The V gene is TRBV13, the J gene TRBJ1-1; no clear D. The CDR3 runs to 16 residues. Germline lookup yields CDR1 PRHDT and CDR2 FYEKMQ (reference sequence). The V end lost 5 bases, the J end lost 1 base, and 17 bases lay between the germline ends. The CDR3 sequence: CASSPGNPSGNTEAFF. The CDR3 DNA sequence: TGTGCCAGCAGCCCGGGAAATCCATCGGGGAACACTGAAGCTTTCTTT.

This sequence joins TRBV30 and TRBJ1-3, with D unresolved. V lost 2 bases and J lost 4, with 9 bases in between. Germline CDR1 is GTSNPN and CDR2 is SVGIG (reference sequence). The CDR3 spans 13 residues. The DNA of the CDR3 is TGTGCCTGGAGTAACAGTGCCGGAAACACCATATATTTT. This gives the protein CAWSNSAGNTIYF.

CDR3 DNA: TGTGCCAGCTTTCGACTCCTCCCCACAGATACGCAGTATTTT. Protein: CASFRLLPTDTQYF. The chain couples TRBV5-6 to TRBJ2-3; D is uncertain. V gave up 7 bases and J gave up 2 bases, with 14 bases separating them. The CDR3 is 14 residues long. The V gene's germline CDR1 is SGHDT and CDR2 YYEEEE.

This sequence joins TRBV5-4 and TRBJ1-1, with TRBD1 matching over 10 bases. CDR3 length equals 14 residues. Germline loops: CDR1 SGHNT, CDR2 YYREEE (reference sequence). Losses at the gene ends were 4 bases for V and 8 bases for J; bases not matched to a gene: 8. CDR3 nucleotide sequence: TGTGCCAGCAGCCGACGACAGGGGGCAGAGGAAGCTTTCTTT. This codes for CASSRRQGAEEAFF.

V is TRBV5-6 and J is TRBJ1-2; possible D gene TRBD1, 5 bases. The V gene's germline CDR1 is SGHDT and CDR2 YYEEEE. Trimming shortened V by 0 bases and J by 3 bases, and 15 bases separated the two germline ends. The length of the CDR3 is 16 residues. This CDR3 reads CASSLGGSLTDYGYTF. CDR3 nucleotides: TGTGCCAGCAGCTTGGGGGGGTCGTTAACGGACTATGGCTACACCTTC.

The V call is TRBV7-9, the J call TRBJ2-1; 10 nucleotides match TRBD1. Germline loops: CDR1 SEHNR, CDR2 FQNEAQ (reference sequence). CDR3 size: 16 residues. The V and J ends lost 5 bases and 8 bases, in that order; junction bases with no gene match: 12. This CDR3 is CASSPSDRGLLDEQFF. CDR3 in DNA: TGTGCCAGCAGCCCAAGTGACAGGGGGCTTCTGGATGAGCAGTTCTTC.

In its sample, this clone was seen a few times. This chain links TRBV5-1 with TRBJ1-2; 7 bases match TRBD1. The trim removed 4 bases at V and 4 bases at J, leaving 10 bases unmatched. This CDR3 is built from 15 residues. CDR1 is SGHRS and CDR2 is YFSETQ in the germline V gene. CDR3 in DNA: TGCGCCAGCAGCATTGCAGGGGGTAATACCTATGGCTACACCTTC. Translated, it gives CASSIAGGNTYGYTF.